One and the same sample provided the 11 T cell receptor beta chains below, sequenced in a study of Ad26.COV2.S vaccination and SARS-CoV-2 variants (dated by TCRdb to the early 2020s). Library preparation was by the immunoSEQ multiplex PCR assay. Held by TCRdb, this immuneACCESS table contains in-frame sequences only and omits some clones. Under half of the omission traces to an unresolved V gene where checked; the cause of the rest is unknown. The sample table shows roughly 320,000 clones, and 80% to 90% are seen once. The ten biggest clones cover roughly 3.1% of the sample. Explained via the paper, the treatment or condition label denotes: around 19 received Ad26.COV2.S at low or high dose, single or two shots; 5 received placebo; per-sample allocation not given. Repertoires of vaccine and placebo recipients were sequenced from samples collected on day 63 after the first injection. The sequencing here drew on peripheral blood, taken in a trial of Ad26.COV2.S vaccine versus placebo. These receptors were collected from a person aged 18 to 59 who received the Ad26.COV2.S COVID-19 vaccine or a placebo.

The table lists this clone with a few counts. CDR3 sequence (DNA): TGTGCCAGCCGAGCCCCGTCGCGGATCCTTCGCAATCAGCCCCAGCATTTT. Residues: CASRAPSRILRNQPQHF. The chain links TRBV27 to TRBJ1-5; D is uncertain. Germline CDR1 and CDR2: MNHEY and SMNVEV (reference sequence). This CDR3 region has 17 residues. The V gene lost 8 bases and the J gene lost 2 bases, with 22 bases spanning the gap.

The rearrangement joins TRBV7-9 to TRBJ1-3; D is uncertain. Germline V gene sequence: CDR1 SEHNR, CDR2 FQNEAQ (reference sequence). This CDR3 comprises 14 residues. V lost 3 bases and J lost 2, with 8 bases in between. CDR3 DNA: TGTGCCAGCAGCTTCACCCGGGCTGGAAACACCATATATTTT. Translation gives CASSFTRAGNTIYF.

This chain links TRBV5-4 with TRBJ2-2, with 16 bases lining up with TRBD2. J lost 3 bases, V lost 4 bases, and 9 bases had no gene match. Germline values: CDR1 SGHNT, CDR2 YYREEE (reference sequence). The CDR3 is 19 amino acids. CDR3 sequence reads: CASSRSGTSGGADTGELFF. The CDR3 coding sequence is TGTGCCAGCAGCAGATCCGGGACTAGCGGGGGGGCGGACACCGGGGAGCTGTTTTTT. The full variable domain, with the rest looked up from reference TRBV5-4 and TRBJ2-2, is ETGVTQSPTHLIKTRGQQVTLRCSSQSGHNTVSWYQQALGQGPQFIFQYYREEENGRGNFPPRFSGLQFPNYSSELNVNALELDDSALYLCASSRSGTSGGADTGELFFGEGSRLTVL.

V gene TRBV27 combines with J gene TRBJ1-6; no firm D call. This CDR3 is 18 amino acids long. Germline loops: CDR1 MNHEY, CDR2 SMNVEV (reference sequence). Trimming removed 1 base from V and 0 bases from J, with 13 bases in between. CDR3 region: CASSLFFSESSYNSPLHF. CDR3 DNA: TGTGCCAGCAGTTTATTTTTTTCGGAGAGCTCCTATAATTCACCCCTCCACTTT.

The chain combines TRBV7-9 with TRBJ2-7; D uncertain. The CDR3 covers 14 residues. Germline assignment: CDR1 SEHNR and CDR2 FQNEAQ (reference sequence). V dropped 0 bases and J dropped 2 bases, with 8 bases sitting between them. The CDR3 DNA follows: TGTGCCAGCAGCTTAGCGGCATCCCCCTACGAGCAGTACTTC. As protein: CASSLAASPYEQYF.

This clone was counted once. The chain employs TRBV6-1 and TRBJ1-5, with D uncertain. The V end lost 3 bases, the J end lost 0 bases, and 6 bases lay between the germline ends. This CDR3 contains 14 residues. From germline, CDR1 is MNHNS and CDR2 SASEGT. The CDR3 sequence is CASSEWASNQPQHF. The CDR3 nucleotides read TGTGCCAGCAGTGAGTGGGCTAGCAATCAGCCCCAGCATTTT.

Concerning this clone itself: The sample holds other DNA sequences that translate to the same CDR3. The chain uses TRBV4-3 and TRBJ2-7; D unresolved. Germline CDR1 and CDR2: LGHNA and YSLEER. This CDR3 region has 13 residues. V lost 0 bases to trimming and J lost 3 bases, with 6 bases between them. DNA of the CDR3: TGCGCCAGCAGCCAAGATCGCGGCTACGAGCAGTACTTC. Translated, it gives CASSQDRGYEQYF.

This clone was seen a few times. The J gene is TRBJ1-3, the V gene TRBV29-1; D call uncertain. V was pared by 7 bases and J by 0 bases, with 13 bases between. Per the germline V gene, CDR1 is SQVTM and CDR2 is ANQGSEA. This CDR3 region has 14 residues. CDR3 sequence: CSALRGPSGNTIYF. The CDR3 DNA reads as TGCAGCGCCCTTCGAGGGCCCTCTGGAAACACCATATATTTT.

J is TRBJ2-3 and V is TRBV6-2 or TRBV6-3, with D tentatively TRBD1 (5 bases). The CDR3 loop spans 12 amino acids. V was pared by 4 bases and J by 6 bases, with 8 bases between. CDR1 is MNHEY, CDR2 SVGEGT, per germline. The CDR3 spells CASSLGVDTQYF. CDR3 sequence (DNA): TGTGCCAGCAGTTTAGGGGTGGATACGCAGTATTTT.

The rearrangement uses TRBV7-2 and TRBJ1-6; no firm D call. The CDR3 has 16 amino acids. Germline CDR1 SGHTA, CDR2 FQGNSA. V was pared by 4 bases and J by 0 bases, with 10 bases between. CDR3 sequence: CASSSSSGSYNSPLHF. The CDR3 bases are TGTGCCAGCAGCTCGTCTAGCGGCTCCTATAATTCACCCCTCCACTTT. The whole variable domain, remainder taken from reference TRBV7-2 and TRBJ1-6, is GAGVSQSPSNKVTEKGKDVELRCDPISGHTALYWYRQSLGQGLEFLIYFQGNSAPDKSGLPSDRFSAERTGGSVSTLTIQRTQQEDSAVYLCASSSSSGSYNSPLHFGNGTRLTVT.

V gene TRBV5-6 combines with J gene TRBJ2-7; 9 bases match TRBD2. The germline CDR1 and CDR2 sequences are SGHDT and YYEEEE. The V segment lost 4 bases and the J segment 2 bases; nucleotides outside the gene matches: 7. This CDR3 contains 15 residues. This CDR3 reads CASSGASGNPYEQYF. The CDR3 DNA follows: TGTGCCAGCAGCGGGGCTAGCGGGAACCCCTACGAGCAGTACTTC. The variable domain in full, completed from reference TRBV5-6 and TRBJ2-7, reads DAGVTQSPTHLIKTRGQQVTLRCSPKSGHDTVSWYQQALGQGPQFIFQYYEEEERQRGNFPDRFSGHQFPNYSSELNVNALLLGDSALYLCASSGASGNPYEQYFGPGTRLTVT.